This T cell receptor (beta chain) was sequenced for a study of blood T cell repertoires in COVID-19 (dated by TCRdb to about 2020). The study in broad terms: Collaborator samples came from the United States, Italy and Spain and covered acute and convalescent phases of COVID-19. The material from the prospective study consisted of cDNA or gDNA derived from T cells, B-cell-depleted T cells, or PBMCs. Deeply sampled blood TCRbeta repertoires from subjects exposed to, actively infected with, or recovered from COVID-19 were included in the dataset. The repertoires were released in a freely available public database intended as a resource for research on the immune response to SARS-CoV-2. Samples were obtained from the ongoing ImmuneRACE study (first 160 participants) and from 1,254 subjects provided by 6 global collaborators. The sample metadata nearly always contained a de-identified subject ID, COVID-19 status, age in years and sex. Where HLA class I and class II types were available, the types were taken from metadata supplied by the sample provider, not from assay-based typing.

This clone has only one observation. Its antigen target is currently unknown. There are no base qualities to consult, and no much larger clone falls within one base. Study-level results and caveats: How much clinical and demographic metadata was included differed by source and by participant, and the metadata was provided uncurated.

The CDR3, cysteine through phenylalanine, is 11 amino acids long. The kept DNA is CDR3 alone, 33 bases in frame from the first base. CDR1 SNHLY and CDR2 FYNNEI are derived from the germline V gene. V and J lose 7 bases and 4 bases, and a span of 5 bases separates them. Each collaborating institution followed its own protocols to collect whole blood in K2EDTA tubes. For TCRbeta analysis, collaborators shipped samples in one of three forms: frozen whole blood, isolated PBMCs, or DNA extracted from either of those sample types. The immunoSEQ Assay, a bias-controlled multiplex PCR, was used to amplify TCRbeta CDR3 regions from genomic DNA. The published analysis was carried out like this. Within the assay, amplification of reference gene primers was used to estimate how many nucleated cells each sample contained. To quantify the absolute abundance of each unique TCRbeta CDR3 rearrangement, sequence reads were collapsed and filtered. For each sample, productive Simpson clonality was calculated as the square root of Simpson's diversity index across productive rearrangements. In its TCRdb copy, this immuneACCESS table keeps in-frame sequences only and misses some clones. Where compared with another copy, unresolved V genes explain less than half of these, and the others have no known cause. The V and J calls and clone size were taken over from that table, and D and trimming were inferred from the DNA. Within this sample are over 90,000 clones, with roughly 85% of them counted one time only. The ten largest make up around 2% of the sample.

What was sequenced was peripheral blood. The V and J genes are TRBV2 and TRBJ2-1; no D gene can be assigned with confidence. The origin of this receptor is a man in his fifties with active COVID-19. The CDR3 amino acid sequence is: CASKEYNEQFF. The base sequence is TGTGCCAGCAAGGAGTACAATGAGCAGTTCTTC.